In its sample, the clone carrying this TCR beta chain was seen a few times. Antigen specificity is unknown. The entry originates in a study of blood T cells in healthy people across ages. Study-level findings and limits: Diversity estimated from one million T cells was considered an underestimate.

PCR was performed a second time for about 7 to 12 cycles using a sample-barcoded 5' primer and a J-beta primer mix. Each CDR3 protein gets one entry after TCRdb re-called the 5' RACE reads with MiXCR. The sample consists of about 800,000 distinct CDR3 sequences, around 25% of them appearing once. The CDR3 extends over 17 amino acids. Germline assignment: CDR1 SGDLS and CDR2 YYNGEE. Trimming left V 0 bases short and J 0 bases short, with 13 bases between. Total RNA, at least 6 micrograms per sample, was extracted from PBMCs. These sequences were also reported in another study, on T cells of mothers and their children. From that report: Donors were a few healthy Caucasian mothers and their six children. Unrelated mother-child pairs always had slightly, but never significantly, lower normalized overlap than related pairs.

The rearrangement joins TRBV9 to TRBJ1-3; D might be TRBD1 (6 bases). This TCR was recovered from a boy younger than 18 in good health. The sample comprised blood. The CDR3 region is CASSVATGTFSGNTIYF. The CDR3 DNA reads TGTGCCAGCAGCGTAGCTACCGGGACATTCTCTGGAAACACCATATATTTT.